A selection of T cell receptor beta chains follows, all from one sample in a study of T cell changes during pregnancy in multiple sclerosis. Sequencing used immunoSEQ multiplex PCR; TCRdb keeps in-frame clones, though not all of them. The table lists roughly 57,000 clones, over 80% of them singletons. The sample here was CD4+ T cells from peripheral blood mononuclear cells, taken after pregnancy. These receptors all stem from a female donor with multiple sclerosis, enrolled in a pregnancy study. The CDR3 runs from the conserved cysteine through the conserved F or W. D genes are given only for firm matches.

J | D | V | CDR3 | DNA
TRBJ2-7 | TRBD2 | TRBV7-9 | CASSLGRAGLDEQYF | TGTGCCAGCAGCTTAGGGCGAGCGGGGTTGGACGAGCAGTACTTC
TRBJ1-5 | NA | TRBV4-1 | CASSQEWRGMWNQPQHF | TGCGCCAGCAGCCAAGAATGGCGGGGGATGTGGAATCAGCCCCAGCATTTT
TRBJ1-3 | NA | TRBV19 | CASSRLLNRSGNTIYF | TGTGCCAGTAGTAGGCTCCTTAACCGTTCTGGAAACACCATATATTTT
TRBJ2-3 | NA | TRBV16 | CASSQSYGTDTQYF | TGTGCCAGCAGCCAATCGTATGGCACAGATACGCAGTATTTT
TRBJ2-1 | NA | TRBV18 | CASSPQYNEQFF | TGTGCCAGCTCACCCCAGTACAATGAGCAGTTCTTC
TRBJ1-6 | NA | TRBV6-5 | CAARARGSPLHF | TGTGCCGCTCGGGCACGGGGTTCACCCCTCCACTTT
TRBJ2-7 | TRBD1 | TRBV27 | CASNRGQATYEQYF | TGTGCCAGCAATAGGGGACAGGCTACCTACGAGCAGTACTTC
TRBJ1-3 | TRBD1 | TRBV2 | CASTRDRASGNTIYF | TGTGCCAGCACCAGAGACAGGGCATCTGGAAACACCATATATTTT
TRBJ1-2 | NA | TRBV2 | CASSETLNYGYTF | TGTGCCAGCAGTGAGACACTGAACTATGGCTACACCTTC
TRBJ2-4 | NA | TRBV4-2 | CASSQRGNLPIQYF | TGTGCCAGCAGCCAACGGGGAAACTTACCTATTCAGTACTTC
TRBJ1-5 | NA | TRBV5-6 | CASSLFAGNQPQHF | TGTGCCAGCAGCTTGTTCGCAGGCAATCAGCCCCAGCATTTT
TRBJ2-4 | TRBD1 | TRBV19 | CASSAGQGFRAKNIQYF | TGTGCCAGTAGTGCCGGACAGGGGTTTCGGGCCAAAAACATTCAGTACTTC
TRBJ1-3 | NA | TRBV18 | CASSLGQLVSGNTIYF | TGTGCCAGCTCACTAGGACAGCTAGTCTCTGGAAACACCATATATTTT
TRBJ2-7 | NA | TRBV12-5 | CASGLVQGPSDEQYF | TGTGCTAGTGGTTTGGTACAGGGTCCTTCCGACGAGCAGTACTTC
TRBJ2-1 | NA | TRBV9 | CASSPRGSEQFF | TGTGCCAGCAGCCCCCGAGGTTCGGAGCAGTTCTTC
TRBJ1-1 | TRBD1 | TRBV7-2 | CASSSTGGVTEAFF | TGTGCCAGCAGCTCTACAGGGGGCGTCACTGAAGCTTTCTTT
TRBJ2-3 | NA | TRBV7-2 | CASSPYGEGADTQYF | TGTGCCAGCAGCCCCTACGGGGAGGGGGCAGATACGCAGTATTTT
TRBJ1-1 | NA | TRBV29-1 | CSVFRQLNTEAFF | TGCAGCGTTTTCCGACAGTTGAACACTGAAGCTTTCTTT
TRBJ1-4 | TRBD1 | TRBV15 | CATSRDEGTGEYEKLFF | TGTGCCACCAGCAGAGATGAGGGGACAGGGGAATATGAAAAACTGTTTTTT
TRBJ1-2 | NA | TRBV7-2 | CASSLALGGTNGYTF | TGTGCCAGCAGCTTAGCGCTAGGGGGTACTAATGGCTACACCTTC
TRBJ2-7 | NA | TRBV7-2 | CASSPKGGERYEQYF | TGTGCCAGCAGCCCTAAAGGGGGGGAGCGCTACGAGCAGTACTTC
TRBJ2-1 | TRBD2 | TRBV9 | CASSPHLRGARYTYNEQFF | TGTGCCAGCAGCCCCCATTTGCGGGGGGCCAGATATACCTACAATGAGCAGTTCTTC